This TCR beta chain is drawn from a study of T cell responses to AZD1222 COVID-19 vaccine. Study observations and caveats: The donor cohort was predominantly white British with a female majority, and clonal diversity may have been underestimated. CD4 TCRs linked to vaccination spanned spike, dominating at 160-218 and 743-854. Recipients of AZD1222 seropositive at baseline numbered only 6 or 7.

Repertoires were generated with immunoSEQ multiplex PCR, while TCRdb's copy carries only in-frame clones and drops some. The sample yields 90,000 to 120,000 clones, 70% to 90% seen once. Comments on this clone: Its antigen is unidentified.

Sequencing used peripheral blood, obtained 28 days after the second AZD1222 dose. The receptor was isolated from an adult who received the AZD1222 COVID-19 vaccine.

DNA for the CDR3: TGTGCCAGCAGCCCGAGGGGGGGGAGCACAGATACGCAGTATTTT. As protein: CASSPRGGSTDTQYF. The genes are TRBV3-1 (or the pseudogene TRBV3-2) and TRBJ2-3; tentatively, D is TRBD2 (7 bases). The V gene lost 4 bases and the J gene lost 0 bases, with 11 bases spanning the gap. This CDR3 region has 15 residues. Germline CDR1 reads LGHDT; CDR2 reads YNNKEL (reference sequence).